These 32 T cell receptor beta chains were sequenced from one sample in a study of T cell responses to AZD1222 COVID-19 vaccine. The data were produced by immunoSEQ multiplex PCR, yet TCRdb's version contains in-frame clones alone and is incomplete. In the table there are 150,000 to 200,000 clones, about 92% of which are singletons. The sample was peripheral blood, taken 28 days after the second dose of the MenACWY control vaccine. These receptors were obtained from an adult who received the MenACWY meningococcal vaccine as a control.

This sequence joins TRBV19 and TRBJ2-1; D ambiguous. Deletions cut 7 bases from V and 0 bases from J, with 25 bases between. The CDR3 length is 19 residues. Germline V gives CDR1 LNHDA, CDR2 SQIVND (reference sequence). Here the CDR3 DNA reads TGTGCCAGTACCTCCGCGACCCCTCTGTTGTTGGGCTCCTACAATGAGCAGTTCTTC. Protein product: CASTSATPLLLGSYNEQFF.

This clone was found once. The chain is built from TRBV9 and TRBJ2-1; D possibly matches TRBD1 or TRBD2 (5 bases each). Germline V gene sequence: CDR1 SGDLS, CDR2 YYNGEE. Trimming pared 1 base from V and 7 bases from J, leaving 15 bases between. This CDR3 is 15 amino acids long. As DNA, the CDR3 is TGTGCCAGCAGCGTAAACGAGGGGTTTGAGAATGAGCAGTTCTTC. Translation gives CASSVNEGFENEQFF. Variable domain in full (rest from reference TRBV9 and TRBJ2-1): DSGVTQTPKHLITATGQRVTLRCSPRSGDLSVYWYQQSLDQGLQFLIQYYNGEERAKGNILERFSAQQFPDLHSELNLSSLELGDSALYFCASSVNEGFENEQFFGPGTRLTVL.

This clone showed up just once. The DNA of the CDR3 is TGTGCCAGCAGTGGAGGGACAGGGGGCGCTCAGCCCCAGCATTTT. This codes for CASSGGTGGAQPQHF. The rearrangement links TRBV27 to TRBJ1-5, with TRBD1 matching 12 bases. This CDR3 is built from 15 residues. Germline V gives CDR1 MNHEY, CDR2 SMNVEV (reference sequence). The J segment lost 6 bases and the V segment lost 5 bases, leaving 5 bases of the junction unmatched.

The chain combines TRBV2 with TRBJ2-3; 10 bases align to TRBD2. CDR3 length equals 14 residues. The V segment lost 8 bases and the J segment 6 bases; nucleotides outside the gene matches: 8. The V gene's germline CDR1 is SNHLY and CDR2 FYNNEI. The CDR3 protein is CASGLAGGWDTQYF. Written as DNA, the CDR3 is TGTGCCAGCGGATTAGCGGGAGGTTGGGATACGCAGTATTTT.

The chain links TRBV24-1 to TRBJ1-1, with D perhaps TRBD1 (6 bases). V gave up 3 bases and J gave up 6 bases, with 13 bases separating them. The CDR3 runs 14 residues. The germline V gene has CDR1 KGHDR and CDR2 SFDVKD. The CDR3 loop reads CATSDRQGSSEAFF. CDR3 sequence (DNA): TGTGCCACCAGTGATCGGCAGGGGAGTTCTGAAGCTTTCTTT.

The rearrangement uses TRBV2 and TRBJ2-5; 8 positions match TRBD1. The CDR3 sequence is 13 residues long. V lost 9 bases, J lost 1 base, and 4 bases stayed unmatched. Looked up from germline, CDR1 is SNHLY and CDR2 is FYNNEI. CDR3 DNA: TGTGCCAGTGTGGGGACAGGCCAAGAGACCCAGTACTTC. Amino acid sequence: CASVGTGQETQYF.

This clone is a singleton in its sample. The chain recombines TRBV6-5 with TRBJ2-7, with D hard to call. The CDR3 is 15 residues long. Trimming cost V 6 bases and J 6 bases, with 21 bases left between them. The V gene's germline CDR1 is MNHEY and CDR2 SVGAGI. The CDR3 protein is CASRTDLGLIREQYF. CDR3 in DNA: TGTGCCAGCAGGACTGACTTGGGCCTCATCCGCGAGCAGTACTTC.

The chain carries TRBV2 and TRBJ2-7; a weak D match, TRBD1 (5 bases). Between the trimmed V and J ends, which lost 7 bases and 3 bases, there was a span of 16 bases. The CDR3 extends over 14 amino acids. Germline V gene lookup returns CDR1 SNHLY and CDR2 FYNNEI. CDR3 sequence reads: CASTSGGAIYEQYF. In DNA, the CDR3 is TGTGCCAGCACCTCGGGTGGGGCGATCTACGAGCAGTACTTC.

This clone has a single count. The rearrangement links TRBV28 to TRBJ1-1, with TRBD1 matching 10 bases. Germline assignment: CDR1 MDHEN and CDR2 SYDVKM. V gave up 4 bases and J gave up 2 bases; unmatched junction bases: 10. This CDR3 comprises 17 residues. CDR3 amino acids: CASSSWRGTGVNTEAFF. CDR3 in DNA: TGTGCCAGCAGTTCCTGGCGGGGGACAGGGGTAAACACTGAAGCTTTCTTT.

CDR3 loop: CASSPGTRGAGELFF. The CDR3 DNA sequence: TGTGCCAGCAGCCCTGGGACCAGAGGTGCCGGGGAGCTGTTTTTT. This rearrangement joins TRBV28 to TRBJ2-2; D tentatively fits TRBD1 or TRBD2 (5 bases each). CDR1 MDHEN and CDR2 SYDVKM come from the germline V gene. The CDR3 is 15 residues long. V lost 6 bases and J lost 6, with 17 bases in between. Supplemented by reference TRBV28 and TRBJ2-2, the full variable domain reads DVKVTQSSRYLVKRTGEKVFLECVQDMDHENMFWYRQDPGLGLRLIYFSYDVKMKEKGDIPEGYSVSREKKERFSLILESASTNQTSMYLCASSPGTRGAGELFFGEGSRLTVL.

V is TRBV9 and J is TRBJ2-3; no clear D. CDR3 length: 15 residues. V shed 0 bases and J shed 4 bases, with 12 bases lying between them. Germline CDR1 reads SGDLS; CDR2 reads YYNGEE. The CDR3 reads CASSVALGLPDTQYF. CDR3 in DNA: TGTGCCAGCAGCGTAGCTTTAGGTTTACCAGATACGCAGTATTTT.

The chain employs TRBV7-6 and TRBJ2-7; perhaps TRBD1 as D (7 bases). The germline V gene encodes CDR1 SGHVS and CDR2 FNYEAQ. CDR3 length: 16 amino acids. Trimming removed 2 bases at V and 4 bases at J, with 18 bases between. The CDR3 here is CASSLRGGTGQYEQYF. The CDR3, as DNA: TGTGCCAGCAGCTTAAGAGGGGGGACGGGACAGTACGAGCAGTACTTC.

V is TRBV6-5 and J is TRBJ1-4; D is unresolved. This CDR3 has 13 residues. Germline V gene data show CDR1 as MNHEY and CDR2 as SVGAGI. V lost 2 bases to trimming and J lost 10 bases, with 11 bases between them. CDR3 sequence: CASSYGVRGKLFF. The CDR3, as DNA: TGTGCCAGCAGTTACGGGGTCCGGGGAAAACTGTTTTTT.

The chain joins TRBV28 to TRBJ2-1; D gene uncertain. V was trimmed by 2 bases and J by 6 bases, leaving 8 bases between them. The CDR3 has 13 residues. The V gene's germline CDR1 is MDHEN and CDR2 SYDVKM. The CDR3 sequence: CASSLPVPNEQFF. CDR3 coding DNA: TGTGCCAGCAGTTTACCCGTCCCCAATGAGCAGTTCTTC.

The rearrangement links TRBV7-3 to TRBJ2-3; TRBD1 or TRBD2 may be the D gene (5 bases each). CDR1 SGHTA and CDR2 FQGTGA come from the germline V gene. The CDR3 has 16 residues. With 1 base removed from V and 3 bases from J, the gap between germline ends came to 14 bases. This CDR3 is CASSLRGTDGTDTQYF. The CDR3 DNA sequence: TGTGCCAGCAGCTTAAGGGGGACGGACGGTACAGATACGCAGTATTTT.

In DNA form, the CDR3 reads TGTGCCAGCAGTTACCAACCCGACGGGGTAGAGACCCAGTACTTC. This codes for CASSYQPDGVETQYF. This rearrangement joins TRBV6-6 to TRBJ2-5; TRBD2 is a possible D gene (5 bases). Trimming removed 2 bases from V and 4 bases from J, with 14 bases in between. CDR1 MNHNY and CDR2 SVGAGI come from the germline V gene (reference sequence). There are 15 residues in the CDR3.

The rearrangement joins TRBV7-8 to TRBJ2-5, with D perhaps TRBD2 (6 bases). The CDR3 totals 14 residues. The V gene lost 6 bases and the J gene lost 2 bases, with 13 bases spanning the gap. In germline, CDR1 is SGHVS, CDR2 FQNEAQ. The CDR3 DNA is TGTGCCAGCAGTTATGGGGGGTGGCAAGAGACCCAGTACTTC. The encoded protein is CASSYGGWQETQYF. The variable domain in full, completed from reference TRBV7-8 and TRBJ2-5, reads GAGVSQSPRYKVAKRGQDVALRCDPISGHVSLFWYQQALGQGPEFLTYFQNEAQLDKSGLPSDRFFAERPEGSVSTLKIQRTQQEDSAVYLCASSYGGWQETQYFGPGTRLLVL.

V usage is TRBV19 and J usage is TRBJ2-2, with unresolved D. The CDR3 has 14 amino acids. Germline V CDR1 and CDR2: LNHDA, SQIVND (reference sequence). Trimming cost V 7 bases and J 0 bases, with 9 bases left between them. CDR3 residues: CASIGRTNTGELFF. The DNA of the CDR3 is TGTGCCAGTATTGGGCGCACGAACACCGGGGAGCTGTTTTTT.

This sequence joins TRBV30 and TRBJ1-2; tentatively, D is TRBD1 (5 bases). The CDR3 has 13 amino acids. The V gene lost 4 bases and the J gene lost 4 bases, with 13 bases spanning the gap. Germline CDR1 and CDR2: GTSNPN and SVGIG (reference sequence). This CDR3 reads CAWILGTPYGYTF. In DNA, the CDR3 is TGTGCCTGGATCCTCGGGACGCCCTATGGCTACACCTTC. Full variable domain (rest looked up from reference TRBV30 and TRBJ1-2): SQTIHQWPATLVQPVGSPLSLECTVEGTSNPNLYWYRQAAGRGLQLLFYSVGIGQISSEVPQNLSASRPQDRQFILSSKKLLLSDSGFYLCAWILGTPYGYTFGSGTRLTVV.

DNA for the CDR3: TGTGCCAGCACCCCGCGGGGGGAACACAAACGGGACAATGAGCAGTTCTTC. It specifies CASTPRGEHKRDNEQFF. V and J are TRBV16 and TRBJ2-1, with 8 bases that match TRBD2. Germline trimming cut 7 bases from V and 5 bases from J; bases unmatched to any gene: 16. The CDR3 loop spans 17 amino acids. Germline V gene sequence: CDR1 KGHSY, CDR2 FQNENV.

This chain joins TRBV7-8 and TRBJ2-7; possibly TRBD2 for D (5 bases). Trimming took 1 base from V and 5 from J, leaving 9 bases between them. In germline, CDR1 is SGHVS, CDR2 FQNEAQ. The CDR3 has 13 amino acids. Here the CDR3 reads CASSLGTVNEQYF. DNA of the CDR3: TGTGCCAGCAGCTTAGGGACTGTTAACGAGCAGTACTTC. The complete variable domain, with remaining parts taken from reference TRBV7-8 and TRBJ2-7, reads GAGVSQSPRYKVAKRGQDVALRCDPISGHVSLFWYQQALGQGPEFLTYFQNEAQLDKSGLPSDRFFAERPEGSVSTLKIQRTQQEDSAVYLCASSLGTVNEQYFGPGTRLTVT.

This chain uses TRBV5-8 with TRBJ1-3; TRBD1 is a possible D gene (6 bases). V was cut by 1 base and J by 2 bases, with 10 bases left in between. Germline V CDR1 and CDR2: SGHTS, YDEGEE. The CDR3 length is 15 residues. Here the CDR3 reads CASSLRTAPGNTIYF. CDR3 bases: TGTGCCAGCAGCTTGAGGACAGCTCCTGGAAACACCATATATTTT.

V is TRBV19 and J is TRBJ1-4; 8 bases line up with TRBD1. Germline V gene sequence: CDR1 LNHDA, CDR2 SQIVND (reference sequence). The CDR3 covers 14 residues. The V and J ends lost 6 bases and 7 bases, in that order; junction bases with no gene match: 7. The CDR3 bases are TGTGCCAGTAGCTCCGGGACAGGACCTGAAAAACTGTTTTTT. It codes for CASSSGTGPEKLFF.

Here the CDR3 reads CASSFRGGGETQYF. The CDR3 bases are TGTGCCAGCAGCTTCAGGGGAGGAGGTGAGACCCAGTACTTC. The chain carries TRBV7-2 and TRBJ2-5; D possibly matches TRBD1 or TRBD2 (6 bases each). CDR1 and CDR2 from the germline V gene are SGHTA and FQGNSA. This CDR3 region has 14 residues. V was pared by 3 bases and J by 5 bases, with 13 bases between.

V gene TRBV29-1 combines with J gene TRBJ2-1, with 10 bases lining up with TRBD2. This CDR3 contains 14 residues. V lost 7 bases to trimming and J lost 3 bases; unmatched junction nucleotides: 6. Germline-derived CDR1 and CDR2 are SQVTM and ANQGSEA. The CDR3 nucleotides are TGCAGCGGGGGATCTAGCGGGAGCTACAATGAGCAGTTCTTC. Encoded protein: CSGGSSGSYNEQFF.

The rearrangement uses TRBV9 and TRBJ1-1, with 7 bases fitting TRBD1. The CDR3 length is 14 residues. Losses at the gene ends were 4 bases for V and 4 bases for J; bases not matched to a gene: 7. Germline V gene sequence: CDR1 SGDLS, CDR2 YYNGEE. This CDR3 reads CASSRRQGTTEAFF. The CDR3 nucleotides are TGTGCCAGCAGCCGGAGACAGGGAACCACTGAAGCTTTCTTT.

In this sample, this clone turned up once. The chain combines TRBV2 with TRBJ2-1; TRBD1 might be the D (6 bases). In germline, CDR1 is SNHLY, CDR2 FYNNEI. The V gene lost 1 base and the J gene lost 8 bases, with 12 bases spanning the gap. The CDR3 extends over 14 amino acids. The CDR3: CASSEVTGIDEQFF. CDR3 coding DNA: TGTGCCAGCAGTGAAGTCACAGGGATAGATGAGCAGTTCTTC.

CDR3 sequence: CASSSRTGESYGYTF. The CDR3 DNA reads as TGTGCCAGCAGCTCCAGGACAGGGGAAAGCTATGGCTACACCTTC. V and J are TRBV7-9 and TRBJ1-2, with TRBD1 identical over 9 bases. There are 15 residues in the CDR3. Losses at the gene ends were 4 bases for V and 4 bases for J; bases not matched to a gene: 7. Germline V gene sequence: CDR1 SEHNR, CDR2 FQNEAQ (reference sequence).

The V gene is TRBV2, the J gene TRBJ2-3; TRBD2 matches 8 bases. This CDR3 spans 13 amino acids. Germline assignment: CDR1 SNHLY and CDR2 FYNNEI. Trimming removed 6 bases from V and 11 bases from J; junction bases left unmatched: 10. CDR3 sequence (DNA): TGTGCCAGCAGCGACCGGGGGGGTACGCGGCAGTATTTT. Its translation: CASSDRGGTRQYF.

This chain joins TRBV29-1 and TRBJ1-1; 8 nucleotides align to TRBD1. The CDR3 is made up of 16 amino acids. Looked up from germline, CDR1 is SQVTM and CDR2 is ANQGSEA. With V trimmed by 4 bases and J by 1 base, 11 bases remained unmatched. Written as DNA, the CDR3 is TGCAGCGTTGTCCAGGGGGCACTTGGTAGGAACACTGAAGCTTTCTTT. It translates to CSVVQGALGRNTEAFF.

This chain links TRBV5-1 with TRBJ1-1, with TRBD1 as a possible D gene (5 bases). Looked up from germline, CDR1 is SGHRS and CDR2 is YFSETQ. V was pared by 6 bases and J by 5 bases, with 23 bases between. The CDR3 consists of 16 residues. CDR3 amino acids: CASTLVGAQTWTEAFF. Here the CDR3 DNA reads TGCGCCAGCACTCTAGTCGGGGCCCAAACGTGGACTGAAGCTTTCTTT.

The DNA of the CDR3 is TGTGCCAGCAGTTCACCCGGGGAGACGCAGTATTTT. Translating gives CASSSPGETQYF. The J gene is TRBJ2-3, the V gene TRBV27; the D gene is possibly TRBD2 (5 bases). This CDR3 comprises 12 residues. V was clipped by 4 bases and J by 9 bases, with 11 bases between them. CDR1 is MNHEY, CDR2 SMNVEV, per germline (reference sequence).